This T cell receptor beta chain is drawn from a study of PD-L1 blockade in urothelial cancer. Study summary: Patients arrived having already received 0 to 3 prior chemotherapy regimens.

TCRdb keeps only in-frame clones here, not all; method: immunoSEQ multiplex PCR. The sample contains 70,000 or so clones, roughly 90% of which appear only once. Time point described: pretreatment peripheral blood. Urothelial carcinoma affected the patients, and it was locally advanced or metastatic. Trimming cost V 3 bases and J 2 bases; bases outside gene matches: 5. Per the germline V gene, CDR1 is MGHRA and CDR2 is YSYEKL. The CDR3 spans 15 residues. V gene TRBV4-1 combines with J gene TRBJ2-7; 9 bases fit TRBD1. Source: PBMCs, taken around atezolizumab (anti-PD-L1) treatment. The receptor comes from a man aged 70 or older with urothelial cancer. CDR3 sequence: CASSQSQGAPYEQYF. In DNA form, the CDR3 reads TGCGCCAGCAGCCAGTCACAGGGGGCCCCCTACGAGCAGTACTTC.